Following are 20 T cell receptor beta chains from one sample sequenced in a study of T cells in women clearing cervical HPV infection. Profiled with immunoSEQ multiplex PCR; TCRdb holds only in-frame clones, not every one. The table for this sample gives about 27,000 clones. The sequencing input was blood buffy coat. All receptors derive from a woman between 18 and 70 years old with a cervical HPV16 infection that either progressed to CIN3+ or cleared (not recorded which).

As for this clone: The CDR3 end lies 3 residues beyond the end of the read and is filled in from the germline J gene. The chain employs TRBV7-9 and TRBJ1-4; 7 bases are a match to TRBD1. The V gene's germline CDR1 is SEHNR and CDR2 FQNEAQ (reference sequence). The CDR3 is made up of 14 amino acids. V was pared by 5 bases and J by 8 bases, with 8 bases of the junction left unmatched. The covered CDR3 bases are TGTGCCAGCAGCAAAACAGGGGTGGAGGAAAAA. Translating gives CASSKTGVEEK. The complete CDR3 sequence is CASSKTGVEEKLFF. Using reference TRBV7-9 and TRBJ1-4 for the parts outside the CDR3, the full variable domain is DTGVSQNPRHKITKRGQNVTFRCDPISEHNRLYWYRQTLGQGPEFLTYFQNEAQLEKSRLLSDRFSAERPKGSFSTLEIQRTEQGDSAMYLCASSKTGVEEKLFFGSGTQLSVL.

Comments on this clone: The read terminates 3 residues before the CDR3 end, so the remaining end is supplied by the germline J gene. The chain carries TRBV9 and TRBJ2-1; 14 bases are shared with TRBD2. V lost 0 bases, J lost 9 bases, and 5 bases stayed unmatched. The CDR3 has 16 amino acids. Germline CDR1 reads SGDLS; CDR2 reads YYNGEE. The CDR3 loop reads CASSVEGTSGSVEQFF. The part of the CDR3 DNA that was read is TGTGCCAGCAGCGTAGAAGGGACTAGCGGGAGTGTTGAG. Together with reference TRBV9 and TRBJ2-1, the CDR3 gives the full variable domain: DSGVTQTPKHLITATGQRVTLRCSPRSGDLSVYWYQQSLDQGLQFLIQYYNGEERAKGNILERFSAQQFPDLHSELNLSSLELGDSALYFCASSVEGTSGSVEQFFGPGTRLTVL.

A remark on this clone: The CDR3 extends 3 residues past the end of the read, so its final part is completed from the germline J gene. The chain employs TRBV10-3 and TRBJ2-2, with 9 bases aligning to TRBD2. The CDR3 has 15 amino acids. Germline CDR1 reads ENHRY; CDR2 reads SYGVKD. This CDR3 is CAISGTSSYNSPLFF. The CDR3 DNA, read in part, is TGTGCCATCAGCGGGACTAGCTCCTATAATTCACCG.

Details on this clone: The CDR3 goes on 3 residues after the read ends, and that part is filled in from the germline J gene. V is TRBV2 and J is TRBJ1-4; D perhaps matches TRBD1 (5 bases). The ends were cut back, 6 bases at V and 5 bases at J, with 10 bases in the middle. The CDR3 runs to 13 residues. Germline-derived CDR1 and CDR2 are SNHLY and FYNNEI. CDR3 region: CASRGGRNEKLFF. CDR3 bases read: TGTGCCAGCAGGGGGGGTCGGAATGAAAAA.

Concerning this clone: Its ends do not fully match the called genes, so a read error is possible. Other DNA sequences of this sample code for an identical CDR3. CDR3 in amino acids: CASSLVSGSGNTIYF. The covered CDR3 bases are TGTGCCAGCAGCTTAGTATCAGGGAGTGGAAACACA. V gene TRBV7-9 combines with J gene TRBJ1-3, with a tentative D call TRBD1 (5 bases). The read ends 3 residues shy of where the CDR3 ends; the end is completed using the germline J gene. Germline CDR1 SEHNR, CDR2 FQNEAQ (reference sequence). The CDR3 is made up of 15 amino acids.

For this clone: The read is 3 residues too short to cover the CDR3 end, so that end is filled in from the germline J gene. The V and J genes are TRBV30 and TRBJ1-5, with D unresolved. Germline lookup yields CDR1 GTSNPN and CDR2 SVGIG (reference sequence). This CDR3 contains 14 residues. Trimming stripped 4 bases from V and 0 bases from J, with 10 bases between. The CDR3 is CAWTQSYSNQPQHF. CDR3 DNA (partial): TGTGCCTGGACACAGAGCTATAGCAATCAGCCC.

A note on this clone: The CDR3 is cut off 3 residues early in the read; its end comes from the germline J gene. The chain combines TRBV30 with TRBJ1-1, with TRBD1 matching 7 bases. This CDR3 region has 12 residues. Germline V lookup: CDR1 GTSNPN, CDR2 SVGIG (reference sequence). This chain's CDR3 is CAWSVGQVGAFF. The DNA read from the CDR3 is TGTGCCTGGAGTGTAGGACAGGTCGGA.

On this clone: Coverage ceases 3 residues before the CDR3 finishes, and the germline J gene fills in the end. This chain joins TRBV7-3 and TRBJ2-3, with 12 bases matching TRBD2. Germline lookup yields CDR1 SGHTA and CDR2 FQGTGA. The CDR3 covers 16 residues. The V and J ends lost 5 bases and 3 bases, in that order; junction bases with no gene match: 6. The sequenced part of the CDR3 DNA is TGTGCCAGCAGCCCGACTAGCGGGAGTGTTACAGATACG. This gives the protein CASSPTSGSVTDT. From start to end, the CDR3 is CASSPTSGSVTDTQYF.

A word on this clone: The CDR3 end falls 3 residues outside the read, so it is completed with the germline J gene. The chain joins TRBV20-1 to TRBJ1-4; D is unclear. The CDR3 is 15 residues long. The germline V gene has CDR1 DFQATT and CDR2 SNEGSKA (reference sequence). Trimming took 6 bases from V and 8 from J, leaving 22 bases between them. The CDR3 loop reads CSAPDAKHIGEKLFF. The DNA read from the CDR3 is TGCAGTGCCCCCGACGCGAAGCACATAGGGGAAAAA.

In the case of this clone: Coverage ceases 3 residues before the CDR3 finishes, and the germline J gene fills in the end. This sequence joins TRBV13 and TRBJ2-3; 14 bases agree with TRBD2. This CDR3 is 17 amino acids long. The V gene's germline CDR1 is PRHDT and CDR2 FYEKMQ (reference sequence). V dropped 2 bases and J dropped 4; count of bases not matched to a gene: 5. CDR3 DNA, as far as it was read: TGTGCCAGCAGCTTAAGACTAGCGGGAGGGCACGCAGATACG. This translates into CASSLRLAGGHADT. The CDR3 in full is CASSLRLAGGHADTQYF.

CDR3 DNA, as far as it was read: TGTGCCAGCAGCTTGTTAGGGGTAAAGGGGAATGAG. This translates into CASSLLGVKGNE. The CDR3 as a whole reads CASSLLGVKGNEQFF. The chain has TRBV5-4 and TRBJ2-1, with a tentative D call TRBD1 (5 bases). From the germline J gene comes the end of the CDR3, since the read stops 3 residues before it. Per germline, CDR1 SGHNT and CDR2 YYREEE (reference sequence). The CDR3 runs to 15 residues. With 1 base removed from V and 7 bases from J, the gap between germline ends came to 15 bases.

The DNA read from the CDR3 is TGTGCCAGCAGCACTCCTAGCGGGAGGGGCAATGAG. It encodes CASSTPSGRGNE. Given in full, the CDR3 is CASSTPSGRGNEQFF. The rearrangement joins TRBV11-2 to TRBJ2-1, with 12 nucleotides matching TRBD2. The CDR3 is cut off 3 residues early in the read; its end comes from the germline J gene. This CDR3 contains 15 residues. Germline V gene lookup returns CDR1 SGHAT and CDR2 FQNNGV. The V gene end was trimmed by 5 bases and the J gene end by 6 bases; junction bases not matched to a gene: 5.

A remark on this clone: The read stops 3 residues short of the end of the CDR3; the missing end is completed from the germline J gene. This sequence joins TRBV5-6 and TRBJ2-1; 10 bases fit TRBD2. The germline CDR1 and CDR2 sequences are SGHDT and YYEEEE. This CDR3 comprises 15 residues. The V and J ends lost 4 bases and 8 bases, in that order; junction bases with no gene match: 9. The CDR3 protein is CASSVASGSRDEQFF. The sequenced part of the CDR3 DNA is TGTGCCAGCAGCGTGGCTAGCGGGAGTAGGGATGAG.

CDR3 amino acids: CAWSQGPTSNQPQHF. The CDR3 bases that were read are TGTGCCTGGAGTCAGGGCCCAACTAGCAATCAGCCC. The chain employs TRBV30 and TRBJ1-5; D is possibly TRBD1 (5 bases). The read ends 3 residues shy of where the CDR3 ends; the end is completed using the germline J gene. V was clipped by 2 bases and J by 0 bases, with 11 bases between them. This CDR3 is 15 amino acids long. Germline CDR1 GTSNPN, CDR2 SVGIG (reference sequence).

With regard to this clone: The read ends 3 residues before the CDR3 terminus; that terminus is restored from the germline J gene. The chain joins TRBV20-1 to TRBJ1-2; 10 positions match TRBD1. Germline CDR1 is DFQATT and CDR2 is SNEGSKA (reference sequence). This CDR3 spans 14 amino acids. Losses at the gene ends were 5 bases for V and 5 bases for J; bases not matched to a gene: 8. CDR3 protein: CSAAAGQGVYGYTF. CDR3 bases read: TGCAGTGCTGCCGCCGGACAGGGGGTATATGGC.

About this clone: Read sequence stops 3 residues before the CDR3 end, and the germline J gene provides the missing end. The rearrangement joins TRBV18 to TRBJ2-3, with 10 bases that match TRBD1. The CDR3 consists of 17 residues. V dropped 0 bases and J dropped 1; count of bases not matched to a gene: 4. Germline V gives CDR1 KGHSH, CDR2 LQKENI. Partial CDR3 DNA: TGTGCCAGCTCACCACCCCAGGGGACAGGGGGCACAGATACG. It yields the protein CASSPPQGTGGTDT. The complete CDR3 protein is CASSPPQGTGGTDTQYF. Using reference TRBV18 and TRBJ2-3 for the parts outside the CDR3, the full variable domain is NAGVMQNPRHLVRRRGQEARLRCSPMKGHSHVYWYRQLPEEGLKFMVYLQKENIIDESGMPKERFSAEFPKEGPSILRIQQVVRGDSAAYFCASSPPQGTGGTDTQYFGPGTRLTVL.

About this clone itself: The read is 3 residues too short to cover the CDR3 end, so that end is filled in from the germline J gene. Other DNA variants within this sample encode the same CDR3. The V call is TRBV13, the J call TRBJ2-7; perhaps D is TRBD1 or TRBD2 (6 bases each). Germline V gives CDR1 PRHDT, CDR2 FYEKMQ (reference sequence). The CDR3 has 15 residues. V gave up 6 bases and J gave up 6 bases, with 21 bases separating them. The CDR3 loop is CASSPGGQGLGEQYF. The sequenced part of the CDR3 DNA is TGTGCCAGCAGTCCAGGAGGGCAGGGGCTTGGCGAG.

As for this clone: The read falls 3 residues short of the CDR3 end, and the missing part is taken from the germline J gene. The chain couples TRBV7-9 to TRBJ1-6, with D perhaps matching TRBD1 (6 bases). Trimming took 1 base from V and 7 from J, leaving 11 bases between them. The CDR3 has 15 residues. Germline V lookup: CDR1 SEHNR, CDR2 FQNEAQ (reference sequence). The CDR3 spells CASSLVSGDNSPLHF. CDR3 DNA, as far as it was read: TGTGCCAGCAGCTTAGTTTCAGGGGACAATTCACCC. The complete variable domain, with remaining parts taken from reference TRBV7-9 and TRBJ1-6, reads DTGVSQNPRHKITKRGQNVTFRCDPISEHNRLYWYRQTLGQGPEFLTYFQNEAQLEKSRLLSDRFSAERPKGSFSTLEIQRTEQGDSAMYLCASSLVSGDNSPLHFGNGTRLTVT.

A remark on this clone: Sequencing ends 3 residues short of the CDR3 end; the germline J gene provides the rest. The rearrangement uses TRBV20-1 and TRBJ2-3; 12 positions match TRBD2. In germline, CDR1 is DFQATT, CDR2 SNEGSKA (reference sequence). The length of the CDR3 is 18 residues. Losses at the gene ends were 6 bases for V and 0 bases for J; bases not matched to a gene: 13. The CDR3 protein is CSAMPLAGGGFSTDTQYF. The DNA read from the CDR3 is TGCAGTGCCATGCCTCTAGCGGGAGGGGGTTTTAGCACAGATACG.

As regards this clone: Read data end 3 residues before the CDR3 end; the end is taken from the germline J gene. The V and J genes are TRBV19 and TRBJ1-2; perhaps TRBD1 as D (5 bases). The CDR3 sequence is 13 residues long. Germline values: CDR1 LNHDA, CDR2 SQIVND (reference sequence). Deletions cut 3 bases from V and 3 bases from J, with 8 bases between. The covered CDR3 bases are TGTGCCAGTAGTATTCGGGGGGACTATGGC. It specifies CASSIRGDYG. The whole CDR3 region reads CASSIRGDYGYTF.